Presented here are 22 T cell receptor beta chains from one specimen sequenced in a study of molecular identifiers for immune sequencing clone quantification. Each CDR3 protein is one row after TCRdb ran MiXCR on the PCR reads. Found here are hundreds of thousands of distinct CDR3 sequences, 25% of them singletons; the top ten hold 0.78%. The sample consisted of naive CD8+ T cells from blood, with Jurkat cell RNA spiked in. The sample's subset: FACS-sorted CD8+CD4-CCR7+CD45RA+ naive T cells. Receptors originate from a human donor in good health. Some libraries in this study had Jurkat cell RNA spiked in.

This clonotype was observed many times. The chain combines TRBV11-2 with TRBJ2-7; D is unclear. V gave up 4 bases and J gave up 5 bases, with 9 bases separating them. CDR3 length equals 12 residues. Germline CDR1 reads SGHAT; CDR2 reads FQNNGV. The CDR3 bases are TGTGCCAGCAGCTCGAGTTTTAACGAGCAGTACTTC. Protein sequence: CASSSSFNEQYF.

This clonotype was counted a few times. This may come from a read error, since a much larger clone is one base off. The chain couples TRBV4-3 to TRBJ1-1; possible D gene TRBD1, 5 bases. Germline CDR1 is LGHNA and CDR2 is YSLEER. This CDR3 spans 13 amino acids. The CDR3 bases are TGCGCCCGCAGCCAATTTAGGGGCACTGAAGCTTTCTTT. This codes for CARSQFRGTEAFF.

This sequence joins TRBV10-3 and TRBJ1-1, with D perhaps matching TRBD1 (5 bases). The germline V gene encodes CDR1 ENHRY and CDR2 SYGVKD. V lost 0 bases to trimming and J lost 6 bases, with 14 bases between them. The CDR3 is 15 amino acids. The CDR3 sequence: CAISESGGWGAEAFF. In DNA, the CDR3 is TGTGCCATCAGTGAGTCGGGCGGGTGGGGGGCTGAAGCTTTCTTT.

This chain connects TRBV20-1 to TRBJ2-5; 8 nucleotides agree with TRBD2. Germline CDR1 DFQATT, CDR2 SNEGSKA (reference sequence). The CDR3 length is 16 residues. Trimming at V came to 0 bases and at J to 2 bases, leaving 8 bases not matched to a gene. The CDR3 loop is CSARDFPGGRQETQYF. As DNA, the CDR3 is TGCAGTGCTAGAGATTTCCCGGGGGGGCGGCAAGAGACCCAGTACTTC.

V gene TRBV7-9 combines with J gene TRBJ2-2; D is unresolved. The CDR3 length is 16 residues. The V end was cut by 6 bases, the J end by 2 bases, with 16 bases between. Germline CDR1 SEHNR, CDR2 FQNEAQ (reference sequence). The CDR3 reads CASSLSGLRNTGELFF. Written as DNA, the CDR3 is TGTGCCAGCAGTTTATCGGGCCTTCGTAACACCGGGGAGCTGTTTTTT.

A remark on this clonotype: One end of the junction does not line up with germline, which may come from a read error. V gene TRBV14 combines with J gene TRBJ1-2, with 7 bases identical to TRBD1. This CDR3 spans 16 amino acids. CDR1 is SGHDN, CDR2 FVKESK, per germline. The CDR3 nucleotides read TGTGCCAGCAGCCAAGATTACAGGGACAGACTCTATGGCTCCACCTTC. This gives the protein CASSQDYRDRLYGSTF. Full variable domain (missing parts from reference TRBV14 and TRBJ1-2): EAGVTQFPSHSVIEKGQTVTLRCDPISGHDNLYWYRRVMGKEIKFLLHFVKESKQDESGMPNNRFLAERTGGTYSTLKVQPAELEDSGVYFCASSQDYRDRLYGSTFGSGTRLTVV.

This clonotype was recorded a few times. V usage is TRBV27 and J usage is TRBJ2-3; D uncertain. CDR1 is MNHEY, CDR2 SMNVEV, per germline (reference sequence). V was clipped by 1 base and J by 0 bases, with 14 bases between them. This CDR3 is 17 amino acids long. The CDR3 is CASSLWAETISTDTQYF. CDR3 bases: TGTGCCAGCAGTTTATGGGCAGAAACTATAAGCACAGATACGCAGTATTTT.

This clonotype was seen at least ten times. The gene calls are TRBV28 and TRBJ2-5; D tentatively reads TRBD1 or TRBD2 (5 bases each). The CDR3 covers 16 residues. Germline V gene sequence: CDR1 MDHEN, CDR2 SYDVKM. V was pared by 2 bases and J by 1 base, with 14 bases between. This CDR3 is CASSLPWDATQETQYF. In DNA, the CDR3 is TGTGCCAGCAGTTTACCCTGGGACGCTACCCAAGAGACCCAGTACTTC. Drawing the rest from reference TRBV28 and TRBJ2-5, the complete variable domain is DVKVTQSSRYLVKRTGEKVFLECVQDMDHENMFWYRQDPGLGLRLIYFSYDVKMKEKGDIPEGYSVSREKKERFSLILESASTNQTSMYLCASSLPWDATQETQYFGPGTRLLVL.

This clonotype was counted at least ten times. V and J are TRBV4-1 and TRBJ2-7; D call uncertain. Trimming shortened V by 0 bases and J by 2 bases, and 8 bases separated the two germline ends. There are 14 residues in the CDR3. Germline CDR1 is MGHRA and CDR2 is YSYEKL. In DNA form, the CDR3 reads TGCGCCAGCAGCCAAGACTGGGATCCCTACGAGCAGTACTTC. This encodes CASSQDWDPYEQYF.

The DNA for the CDR3 is TGTGCCAGCAGCTCAGGACTAGCGGGGTCCTACAATGAGCAGTTCTTC. Translated: CASSSGLAGSYNEQFF. The rearrangement uses TRBV3-1 and TRBJ2-1; the match to TRBD2 covers 12 bases. J lost 1 base, V lost 5 bases, and 3 bases had no gene match. The CDR3 length is 16 residues. Germline V lookup: CDR1 LGHDT, CDR2 YNNKEL (reference sequence).

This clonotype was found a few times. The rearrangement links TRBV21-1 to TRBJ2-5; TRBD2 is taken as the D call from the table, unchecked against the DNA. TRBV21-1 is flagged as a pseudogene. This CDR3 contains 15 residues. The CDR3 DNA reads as TGTGCCAGCAGCAAAGGGATCAGAGGGCAAGAGACCCAGTACTTC. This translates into CASSKGIRGQETQYF.

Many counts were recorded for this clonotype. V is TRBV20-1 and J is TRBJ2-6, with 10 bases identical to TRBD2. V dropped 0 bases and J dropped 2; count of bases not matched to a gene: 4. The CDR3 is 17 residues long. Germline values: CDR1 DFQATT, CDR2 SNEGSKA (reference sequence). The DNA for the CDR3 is TGCAGTGCTAGAGACACTAGCGGGATTGCTGGGGCCAACGTCCTGACTTTC. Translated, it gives CSARDTSGIAGANVLTF.

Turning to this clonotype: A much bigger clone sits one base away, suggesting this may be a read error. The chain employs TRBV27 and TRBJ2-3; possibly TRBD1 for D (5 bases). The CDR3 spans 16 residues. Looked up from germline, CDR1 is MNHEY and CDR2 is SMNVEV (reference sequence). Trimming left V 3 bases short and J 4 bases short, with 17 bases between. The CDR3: CASSFNPGPRPDTQYF. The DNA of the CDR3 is TGTGCCAGCAGTTTTAATCCAGGGCCCCGCCCAGATACGCAGTATTTT.

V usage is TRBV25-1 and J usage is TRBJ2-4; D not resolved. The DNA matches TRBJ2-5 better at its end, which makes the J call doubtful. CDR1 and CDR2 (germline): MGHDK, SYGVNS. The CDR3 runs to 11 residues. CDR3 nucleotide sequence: TGTGCCAGCAACATTGGTGGGACCCAGTACTTC. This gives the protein CASNIGGTQYF.

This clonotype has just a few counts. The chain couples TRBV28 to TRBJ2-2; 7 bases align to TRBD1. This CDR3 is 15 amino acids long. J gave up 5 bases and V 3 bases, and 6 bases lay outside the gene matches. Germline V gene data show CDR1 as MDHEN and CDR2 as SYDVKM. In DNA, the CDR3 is TGTGCCAGCAGTTTGAGGGGGCGACGGACCGGGGAGCTGTTTTTT. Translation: CASSLRGRRTGELFF.

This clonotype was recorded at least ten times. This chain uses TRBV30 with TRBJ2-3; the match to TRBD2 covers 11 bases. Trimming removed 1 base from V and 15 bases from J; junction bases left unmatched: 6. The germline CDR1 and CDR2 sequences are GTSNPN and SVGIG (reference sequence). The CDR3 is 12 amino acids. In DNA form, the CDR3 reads TGTGCCTGGAGTGGGCTAGCGGGAGGCGAATATTTT. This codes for CAWSGLAGGEYF.

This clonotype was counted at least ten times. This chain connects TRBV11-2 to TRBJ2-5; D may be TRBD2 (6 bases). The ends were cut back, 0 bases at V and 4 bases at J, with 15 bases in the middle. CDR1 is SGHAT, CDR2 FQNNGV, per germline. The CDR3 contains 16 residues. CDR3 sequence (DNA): TGTGCCAGCAGCTTAGATTTCAGAAGGGGAGGAGAGACCCAGTACTTC. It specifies CASSLDFRRGGETQYF. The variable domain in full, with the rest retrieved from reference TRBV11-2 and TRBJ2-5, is EAGVAQSPRYKIIEKRQSVAFWCNPISGHATLYWYQQILGQGPKLLIQFQNNGVVDDSQLPKDRFSAERLKGVDSTLKIQPAKLEDSAVYLCASSLDFRRGGETQYFGPGTRLLVL.

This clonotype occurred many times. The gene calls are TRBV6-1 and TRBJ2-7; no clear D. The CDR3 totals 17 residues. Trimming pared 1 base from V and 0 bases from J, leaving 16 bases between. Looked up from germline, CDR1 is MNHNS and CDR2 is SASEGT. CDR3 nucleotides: TGTGCCAGCAGTGAAGAACCGGCCAAGATGAGCTCCTACGAGCAGTACTTC. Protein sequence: CASSEEPAKMSSYEQYF.

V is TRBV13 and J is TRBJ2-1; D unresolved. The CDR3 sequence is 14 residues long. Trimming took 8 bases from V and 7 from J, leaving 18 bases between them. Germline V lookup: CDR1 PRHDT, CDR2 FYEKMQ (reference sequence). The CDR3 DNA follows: TGTGCCAGCGGTGCTCGAAGCGAAATAAATGAGCAGTTCTTC. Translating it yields CASGARSEINEQFF.

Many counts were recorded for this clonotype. The CDR3 DNA reads as TGTGCCAGCAGTAAACAGGGATCTCAGCCCCAGCATTTT. Its protein is CASSKQGSQPQHF. The chain recombines TRBV27 with TRBJ1-5, with D perhaps matching TRBD1 (6 bases). The CDR3 sequence is 13 residues long. Germline V lookup: CDR1 MNHEY, CDR2 SMNVEV (reference sequence). Trimming took off 5 bases at V and 6 bases at J, with 11 bases between the two ends.

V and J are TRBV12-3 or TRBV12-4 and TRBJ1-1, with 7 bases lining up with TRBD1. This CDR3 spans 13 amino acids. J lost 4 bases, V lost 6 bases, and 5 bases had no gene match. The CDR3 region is CASREGQLTEAFF. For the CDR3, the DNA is TGTGCCAGCAGGGAGGGACAGCTCACTGAAGCTTTCTTT.

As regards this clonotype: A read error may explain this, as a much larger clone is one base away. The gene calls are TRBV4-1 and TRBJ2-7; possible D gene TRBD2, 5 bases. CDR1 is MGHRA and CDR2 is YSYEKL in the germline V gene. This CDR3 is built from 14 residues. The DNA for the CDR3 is TGCGCCAGCAGCACCCACAGAGGAGGTATCGAGCAGCACTTC. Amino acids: CASSTHRGGIEQHF.